A single TCR beta chain is shown here with its context. What it binds is unknown. The sample is drawn from a study of cytomegalovirus exposure and HLA in healthy donors. Background on the study: The 110 or so validation repertoires were produced on the same platform as the roughly 720 repertoires of the first cohort. This was reported in a later analysis.

Findings and limits, study-wide: Cytomegalovirus status, reportedly, was diagnosed with high specificity and sensitivity by the classifier. Cytomegalovirus-associated TCR beta chains were listed, numbering over 150. Most TCR sequences were rare, but some public TCRs occurred in many donors.

There are 12 residues in the CDR3. Trimming took 4 bases from V and 2 from J, leaving 6 bases between them. Clones were read by immunoSEQ multiplex PCR, and TCRdb kept only the in-frame ones, dropping some. The table has over 200,000 clones, approximately 82% seen once. Source material: PBMCs. This receptor was identified in a woman aged 18-29 years in good health and CMV-seronegative. This chain connects TRBV23-1 to TRBJ2-7; D is undetermined. TRBV23-1 is an ORF for which the function is uncertain. CDR3 DNA sequence: TGCGCCAGCAGTCCCACAGCCTACGAGCAGTACTTC. Residues: CASSPTAYEQYF.